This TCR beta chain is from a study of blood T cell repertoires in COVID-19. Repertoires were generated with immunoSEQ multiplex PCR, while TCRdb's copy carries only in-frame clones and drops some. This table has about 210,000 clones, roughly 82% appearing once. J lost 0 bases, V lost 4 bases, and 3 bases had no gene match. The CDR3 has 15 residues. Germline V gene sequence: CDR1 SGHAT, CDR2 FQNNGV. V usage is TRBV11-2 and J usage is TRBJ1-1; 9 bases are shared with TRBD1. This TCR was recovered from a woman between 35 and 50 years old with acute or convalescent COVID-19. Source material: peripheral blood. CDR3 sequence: CASSWDRDLNTEAFF. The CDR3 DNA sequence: TGTGCCAGCAGCTGGGACAGGGATTTGAACACTGAAGCTTTCTTT.